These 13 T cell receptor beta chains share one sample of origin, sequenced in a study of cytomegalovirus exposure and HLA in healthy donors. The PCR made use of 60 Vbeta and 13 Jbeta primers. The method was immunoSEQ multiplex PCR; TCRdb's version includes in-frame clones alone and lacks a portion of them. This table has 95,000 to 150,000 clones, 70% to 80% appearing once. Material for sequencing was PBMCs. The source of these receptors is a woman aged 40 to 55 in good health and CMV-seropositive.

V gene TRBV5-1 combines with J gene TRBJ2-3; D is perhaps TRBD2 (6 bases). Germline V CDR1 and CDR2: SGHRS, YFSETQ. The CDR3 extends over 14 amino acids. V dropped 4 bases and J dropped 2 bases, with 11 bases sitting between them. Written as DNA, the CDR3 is TGCGCCAGCAGCGAGGCGGGAATCACAGATACGCAGTATTTT. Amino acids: CASSEAGITDTQYF.

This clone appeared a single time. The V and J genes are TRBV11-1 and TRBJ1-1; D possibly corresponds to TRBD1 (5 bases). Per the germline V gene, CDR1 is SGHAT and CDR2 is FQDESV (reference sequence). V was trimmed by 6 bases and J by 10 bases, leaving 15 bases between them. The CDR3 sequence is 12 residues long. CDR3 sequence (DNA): TGTGCCAGCAGAACCGACAGATCGGGAGCTTTCTTT. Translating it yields CASRTDRSGAFF.

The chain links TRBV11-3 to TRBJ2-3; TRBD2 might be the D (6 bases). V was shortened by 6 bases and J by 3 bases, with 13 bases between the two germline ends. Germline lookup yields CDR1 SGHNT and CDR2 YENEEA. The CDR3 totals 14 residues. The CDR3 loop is CASRSGGGTDTQYF. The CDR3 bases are TGTGCCAGCAGAAGCGGTGGAGGGACAGATACGCAGTATTTT. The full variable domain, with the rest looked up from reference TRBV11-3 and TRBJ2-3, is EAGVVQSPRYKIIEKKQPVAFWCNPISGHNTLYWYLQNLGQGPELLIRYENEEAVDDSQLPKDRFSAERLKGVDSTLKIQPAELGDSAVYLCASRSGGGTDTQYFGPGTRLTVL.

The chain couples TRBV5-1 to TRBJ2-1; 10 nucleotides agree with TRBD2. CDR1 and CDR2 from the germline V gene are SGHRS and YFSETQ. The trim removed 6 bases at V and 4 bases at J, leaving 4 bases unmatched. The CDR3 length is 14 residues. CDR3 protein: CASTRTSGYNEQFF. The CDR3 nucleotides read TGCGCCAGCACCAGGACTAGCGGATACAATGAGCAGTTCTTC.

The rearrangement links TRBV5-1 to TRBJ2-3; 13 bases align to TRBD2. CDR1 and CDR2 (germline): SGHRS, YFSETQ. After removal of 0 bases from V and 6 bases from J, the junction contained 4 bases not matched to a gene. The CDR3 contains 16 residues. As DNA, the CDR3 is TGCGCCAGCAGCTTGGGACTAGCGGGGGGCCGGGATACGCAGTATTTT. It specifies CASSLGLAGGRDTQYF.

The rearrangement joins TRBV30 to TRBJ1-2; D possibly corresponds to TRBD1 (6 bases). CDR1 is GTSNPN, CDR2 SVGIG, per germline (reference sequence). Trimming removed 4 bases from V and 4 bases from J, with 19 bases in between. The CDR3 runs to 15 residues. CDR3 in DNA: TGTGCCTGGACAGTACAGGGAGGGAGGAGCTATGGCTACACCTTC. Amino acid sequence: CAWTVQGGRSYGYTF. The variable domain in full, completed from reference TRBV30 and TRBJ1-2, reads SQTIHQWPATLVQPVGSPLSLECTVEGTSNPNLYWYRQAAGRGLQLLFYSVGIGQISSEVPQNLSASRPQDRQFILSSKKLLLSDSGFYLCAWTVQGGRSYGYTFGSGTRLTVV.

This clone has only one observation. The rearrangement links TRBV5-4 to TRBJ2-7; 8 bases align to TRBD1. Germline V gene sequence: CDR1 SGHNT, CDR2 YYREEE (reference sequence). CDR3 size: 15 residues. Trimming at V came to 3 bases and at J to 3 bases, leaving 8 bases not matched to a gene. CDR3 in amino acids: CASSSAGTGGYEQYF. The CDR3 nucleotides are TGTGCCAGCAGCTCAGCCGGGACAGGTGGCTACGAGCAGTACTTC.

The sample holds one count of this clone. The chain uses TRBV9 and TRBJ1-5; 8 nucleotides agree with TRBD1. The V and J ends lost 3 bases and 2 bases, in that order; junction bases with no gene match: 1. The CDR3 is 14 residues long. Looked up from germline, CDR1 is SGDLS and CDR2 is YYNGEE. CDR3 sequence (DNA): TGTGCCAGCAGCGAGACAGGGGGCAATCAGCCCCAGCATTTT. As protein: CASSETGGNQPQHF. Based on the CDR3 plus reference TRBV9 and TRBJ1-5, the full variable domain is DSGVTQTPKHLITATGQRVTLRCSPRSGDLSVYWYQQSLDQGLQFLIQYYNGEERAKGNILERFSAQQFPDLHSELNLSSLELGDSALYFCASSETGGNQPQHFGDGTRLSIL.

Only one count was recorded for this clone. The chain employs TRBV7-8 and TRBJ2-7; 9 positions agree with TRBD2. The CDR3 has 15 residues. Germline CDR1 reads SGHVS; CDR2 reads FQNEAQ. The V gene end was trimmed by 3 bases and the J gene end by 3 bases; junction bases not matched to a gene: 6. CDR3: CASSFTGGGGYEQYF. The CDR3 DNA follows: TGTGCCAGCAGCTTTACTGGCGGGGGGGGCTACGAGCAGTACTTC.

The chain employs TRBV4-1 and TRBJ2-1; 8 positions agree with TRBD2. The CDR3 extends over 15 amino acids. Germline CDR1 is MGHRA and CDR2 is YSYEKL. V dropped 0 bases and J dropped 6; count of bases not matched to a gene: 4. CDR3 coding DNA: TGCGCCAGCAGCCAAGATCCCACTAGCGGCAATGAGCAGTTCTTC. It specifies CASSQDPTSGNEQFF.

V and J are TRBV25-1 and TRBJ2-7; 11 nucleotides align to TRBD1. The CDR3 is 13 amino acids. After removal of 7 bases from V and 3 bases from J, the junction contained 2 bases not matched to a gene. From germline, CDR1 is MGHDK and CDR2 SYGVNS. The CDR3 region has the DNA TGTGCCAGCAAGGGACAGGGGGTCTACGAGCAGTACTTC. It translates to CASKGQGVYEQYF.

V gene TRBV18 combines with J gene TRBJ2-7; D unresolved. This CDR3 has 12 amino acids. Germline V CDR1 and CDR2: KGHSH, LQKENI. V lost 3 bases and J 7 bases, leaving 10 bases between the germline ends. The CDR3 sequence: CASSPPSREQYF. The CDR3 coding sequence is TGTGCCAGCTCACCGCCCTCTAGGGAGCAGTACTTC.

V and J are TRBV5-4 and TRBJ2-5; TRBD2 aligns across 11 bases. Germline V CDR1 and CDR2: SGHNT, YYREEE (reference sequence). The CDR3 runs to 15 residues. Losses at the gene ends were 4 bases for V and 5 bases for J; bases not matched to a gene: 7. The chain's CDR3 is CASSQTSGVAETQYF. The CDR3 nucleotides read TGTGCCAGCAGCCAGACTAGCGGGGTGGCGGAGACCCAGTACTTC.